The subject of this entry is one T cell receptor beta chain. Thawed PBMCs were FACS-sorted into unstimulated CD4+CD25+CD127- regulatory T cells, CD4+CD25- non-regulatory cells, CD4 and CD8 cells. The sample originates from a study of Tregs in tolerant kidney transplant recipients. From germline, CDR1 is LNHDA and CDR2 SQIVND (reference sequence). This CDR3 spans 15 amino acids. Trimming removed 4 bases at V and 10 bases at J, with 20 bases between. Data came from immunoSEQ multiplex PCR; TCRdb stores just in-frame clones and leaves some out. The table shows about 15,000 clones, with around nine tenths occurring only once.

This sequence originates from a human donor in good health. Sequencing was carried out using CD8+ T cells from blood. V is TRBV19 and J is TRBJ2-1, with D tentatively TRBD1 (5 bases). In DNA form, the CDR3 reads TGTGCCAGTAGTACCCAGGACCGCTCCCCAGGGGAGCAGTTCTTC. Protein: CASSTQDRSPGEQFF.